This TCR beta chain emerged from a study of CD8+ T cells in alopecia areata. In the study overall: Treated patients were given oral tofacitinib, which was dosed at 5 to 10 mg twice daily. Dosing with tofacitinib proceeded for 6 to 18 months, followed by 6 months off drug. Study-wide results and caveats: Sequencing of scalp samples also includes resident alphabeta T cells from normal skin.

Worth noting for this clone: Its antigen is not known.

RNA extraction was followed by reverse transcription into cDNA, which acted as the sequencing template. Profiled with immunoSEQ multiplex PCR; TCRdb holds only in-frame clones, not every one. The sample carries 150,000 or so clones, 87% recorded once. The source of this sequence is a human donor with alopecia areata. Sample: CD8+ T cells sorted from blood, taken at week 0.

CDR3 in DNA: TGCAGCGTTGAATCGGGTAGCGGGGGAACTAATGAGCAGTTCTTC. It is translated as CSVESGSGGTNEQFF. The chain carries TRBV29-1 and TRBJ2-1; TRBD2 matches 9 bases. CDR3 length: 15 amino acids. Per the germline V gene, CDR1 is SQVTM and CDR2 is ANQGSEA. Trimming at V came to 2 bases and at J to 7 bases, leaving 9 bases not matched to a gene.